These T cell receptor beta chains were read from a single sample in a study of shared clonotypes between healthy human individuals. TCRdb's table, derived via immunoSEQ multiplex PCR, lists solely in-frame clones and lacks some. The sample yields hundreds of thousands of clones, around 72% seen once. The sequencing sample was made of memory CD4+ T cells sorted from blood. These receptor sequences come from a woman in her thirties in good health. CDR3s include the opening cysteine and the closing phenylalanine or tryptophan. Fields, in order: V gene, clone size, J gene, D gene, CDR3 DNA, CDR3 protein. A D gene is named only where the DNA matches it firmly. Size values are once, few and many counts, or a class for expanded clones, and some rows have none.

v_gene: TRBV29-1; abundance: few; j_gene: TRBJ2-1; d_gene: .; CDR3nt: TGCAGCGTTGTAGTGACTAAGGCGGGCCTCTTCCACAATGAGCAGTTCTTC; CDR3aa: CSVVVTKAGLFHNEQFF
v_gene: TRBV4-2; abundance: .; j_gene: TRBJ1-5; d_gene: .; CDR3nt: TGTGCCAGCAGCCAAGAACAGGGAGGAAGCAATCAGCCCCAGCATTTT; CDR3aa: CASSQEQGGSNQPQHF
v_gene: TRBV7-9; abundance: .; j_gene: TRBJ2-1; d_gene: TRBD2; CDR3nt: TGTGCCAGCAGCCTGGGACTAGCGGGTAGTCTGTCCTACAATGAGCAGTTCTTC; CDR3aa: CASSLGLAGSLSYNEQFF
v_gene: TRBV10-1; abundance: .; j_gene: TRBJ2-7; d_gene: TRBD2; CDR3nt: TGCGCCAGCAGTGGCCCGGGAGGCGAGCAGTACTTC; CDR3aa: CASSGPGGEQYF
v_gene: TRBV6-1; abundance: .; j_gene: TRBJ2-1; d_gene: TRBD2; CDR3nt: TGTGCCAGCAAGTGGGGGGAGGGCTACAATGAGCAGTTCTTC; CDR3aa: CASKWGEGYNEQFF
v_gene: TRBV6-1; abundance: medium-sized; j_gene: TRBJ2-2; d_gene: .; CDR3nt: TGTGCCAGCAGTGGGGGGTCGACTGGCGGGACCGGGGAGCTGTTTTTT; CDR3aa: CASSGGSTGGTGELFF
v_gene: TRBV28; abundance: .; j_gene: TRBJ1-5; d_gene: .; CDR3nt: TGTGCCAGCAGTTTATGGGGGGCGCGCAATCAGCCCCAGCATTTT; CDR3aa: CASSLWGARNQPQHF
v_gene: TRBV6-5; abundance: few; j_gene: TRBJ1-1; d_gene: .; CDR3nt: TGTGCCAGCAAGGTGCAGGGGAACACTGAAGCTTTCTTT; CDR3aa: CASKVQGNTEAFF
v_gene: TRBV14; abundance: .; j_gene: TRBJ1-1; d_gene: .; CDR3nt: TGTGCCAGCAGCCAAGGGCAGCGACCGAACACTGAAGCTTTCTTT; CDR3aa: CASSQGQRPNTEAFF
v_gene: TRBV19; abundance: few; j_gene: TRBJ1-2; d_gene: .; CDR3nt: TGTGCCAGTAGGAGTAACTATGGCTACACCTTC; CDR3aa: CASRSNYGYTF
v_gene: TRBV18; abundance: few; j_gene: TRBJ2-7; d_gene: TRBD2; CDR3nt: TGTGCCAGCTCTCCCGGGACTAGCATTCGCGAGCAGTACTTC; CDR3aa: CASSPGTSIREQYF
v_gene: TRBV7-8; abundance: .; j_gene: TRBJ2-7; d_gene: .; CDR3nt: TGTGCCAGCAGCTTAAAAGGACAGGGTAGCGGGAGCGTCTACGAGCAGTACTTC; CDR3aa: CASSLKGQGSGSVYEQYF
v_gene: TRBV9; abundance: .; j_gene: TRBJ1-2; d_gene: .; CDR3nt: TGTGCCAGCAGCGCGAACTATGGCTACACCTTC; CDR3aa: CASSANYGYTF
v_gene: TRBV5-4; abundance: .; j_gene: TRBJ1-2; d_gene: .; CDR3nt: TGTGCCAGCAGCTTGGCATTTTCGTATGGCTACACCTTC; CDR3aa: CASSLAFSYGYTF
v_gene: TRBV5-1; abundance: few; j_gene: TRBJ2-3; d_gene: TRBD1; CDR3nt: TGCGCCACTTCGCTAGGGGGCGGCACTAATACGCAGTATTTT; CDR3aa: CATSLGGGTNTQYF
v_gene: TRBV28; abundance: .; j_gene: TRBJ2-1; d_gene: TRBD1; CDR3nt: TGTGCCAGCAGTCAGGGACAGTCATACAATGAGCAGTTCTTC; CDR3aa: CASSQGQSYNEQFF
v_gene: TRBV14; abundance: .; j_gene: TRBJ1-6; d_gene: .; CDR3nt: TGTGCCAGCAGCCAAGGGTGGTTAGCCAGGCGCAATTCACCCCTCCACTTT; CDR3aa: CASSQGWLARRNSPLHF
v_gene: TRBV5-1; abundance: few; j_gene: TRBJ2-5; d_gene: .; CDR3nt: TGCGCCAGCAGTTCACTCGGTGAAGAGACCCAGTACTTC; CDR3aa: CASSSLGEETQYF
v_gene: TRBV19; abundance: .; j_gene: TRBJ2-7; d_gene: .; CDR3nt: TGTGCCAGTAGACAGACAGCGACCTACGAGCAGTACTTC; CDR3aa: CASRQTATYEQYF
v_gene: TRBV6-6; abundance: .; j_gene: TRBJ1-3; d_gene: .; CDR3nt: TGTGCCAGCAGTTACTCGGCAGGGGGAAACACCATATATTTT; CDR3aa: CASSYSAGGNTIYF
v_gene: TRBV11-3; abundance: .; j_gene: TRBJ2-2; d_gene: TRBD2; CDR3nt: TGTGCCAGCAGCCCGACTAGCGGGAGCCCCGGGGAGCTGTTTTTT; CDR3aa: CASSPTSGSPGELFF
v_gene: TRBV2; abundance: .; j_gene: TRBJ2-1; d_gene: TRBD2; CDR3nt: TGTGCCAGCAGTGATCTAGCGGGAGAGGACAATGAGCAGTTCTTC; CDR3aa: CASSDLAGEDNEQFF
v_gene: TRBV11-2; abundance: once; j_gene: TRBJ2-1; d_gene: .; CDR3nt: TGTGCCAGCAGCCAGACTGGGCAGGACACCTCGGATAAGTTCTTC; CDR3aa: CASSQTGQDTSDKFF
v_gene: TRBV7-6; abundance: few; j_gene: TRBJ1-1; d_gene: .; CDR3nt: TGTGCCAGCAGCTTATTCCCAGATCGGGGAACTGAAGCTTTCTTT; CDR3aa: CASSLFPDRGTEAFF
v_gene: TRBV7-9; abundance: few; j_gene: TRBJ2-5; d_gene: .; CDR3nt: TGTGCCAGCAGCTTGGACTCTTTCCTCTTCGGGGAGACCCAGTACTTC; CDR3aa: CASSLDSFLFGETQYF
v_gene: TRBV25-1; abundance: .; j_gene: TRBJ2-1; d_gene: .; CDR3nt: TGTGCCAGCAGTACGGGGGAGCCTAAGTCCTACAATGAGCAGTTCTTC; CDR3aa: CASSTGEPKSYNEQFF
v_gene: TRBV5-1; abundance: .; j_gene: TRBJ2-1; d_gene: TRBD2; CDR3nt: TGCGCCAGCAGCTCTAGCGGGAGTTACAATGAGCAGTTCTTC; CDR3aa: CASSSSGSYNEQFF
v_gene: TRBV2; abundance: .; j_gene: TRBJ2-7; d_gene: .; CDR3nt: TGTGCCAGCGAGGTGGGGGAGGTAACCTACGAGCAGTACTTC; CDR3aa: CASEVGEVTYEQYF
v_gene: TRBV7-3; abundance: few; j_gene: TRBJ1-2; d_gene: .; CDR3nt: TGTGCCAGCAGCTCGTCCCCAGCCGCTAACTATGGCTACACCTTC; CDR3aa: CASSSSPAANYGYTF
v_gene: TRBV5-4; abundance: .; j_gene: TRBJ2-3; d_gene: .; CDR3nt: TGTGCCAGCAGCTTGGGATTGTCCCCATCAAACACAGATACGCAGTATTTT; CDR3aa: CASSLGLSPSNTDTQYF
v_gene: TRBV7-8; abundance: .; j_gene: TRBJ2-7; d_gene: .; CDR3nt: TGTGCCAGCAGCTCCAGACAGGTTGACTACGAGCAGTACTTC; CDR3aa: CASSSRQVDYEQYF
v_gene: TRBV6-6; abundance: .; j_gene: TRBJ1-2; d_gene: .; CDR3nt: TGTGCCAGCAGCCCGGGCGGGAGGAGTCACACCTTC; CDR3aa: CASSPGGRSHTF
v_gene: TRBV29-1; abundance: .; j_gene: TRBJ1-5; d_gene: TRBD1; CDR3nt: TGCAGCGTTGGCCCCGGGACAGGGGGCCAGCCCCAGCATTTT; CDR3aa: CSVGPGTGGQPQHF
v_gene: TRBV18; abundance: .; j_gene: TRBJ2-1; d_gene: TRBD1; CDR3nt: TGTGCCAGCTCGGAACGACAGGGGGGCGATGAGCAGTTCTTC; CDR3aa: CASSERQGGDEQFF
v_gene: TRBV11-2; abundance: .; j_gene: TRBJ1-1; d_gene: TRBD1; CDR3nt: TGTGCCAGCAGCTTTAAGGGACAGGTAAACACTGAAGCTTTCTTT; CDR3aa: CASSFKGQVNTEAFF
v_gene: TRBV21-1; abundance: .; j_gene: TRBJ2-1; d_gene: .; CDR3nt: TGTGCCAGCAGCAGCTCGTTGGCAAATGAGCAGTTCTTC; CDR3aa: CASSSSLANEQFF
v_gene: TRBV10-3; abundance: .; j_gene: TRBJ2-7; d_gene: TRBD1; CDR3nt: TGTGCCATCAGTGAGTCCCCTGACAGGGGCGGATACGAGCAGTACTTC; CDR3aa: CAISESPDRGGYEQYF
v_gene: TRBV28; abundance: .; j_gene: TRBJ2-3; d_gene: .; CDR3nt: TGTGCCCTTTCGGGACCCATCAGGGATACGCAGTATTTT; CDR3aa: CALSGPIRDTQYF
v_gene: TRBV10-1; abundance: few; j_gene: TRBJ2-5; d_gene: .; CDR3nt: TGCGCCAGCAGTGAGTTCGGAAGAGGGGCCCGAGAGACCCAGTACTTC; CDR3aa: CASSEFGRGARETQYF
v_gene: TRBV4-2; abundance: once; j_gene: TRBJ2-6; d_gene: .; CDR3nt: TGTGCCAGCAGCCAAGTTCGTGGGTTCGGTGGGGCCAACGTCCTGACTTTC; CDR3aa: CASSQVRGFGGANVLTF
v_gene: TRBV7-9; abundance: .; j_gene: TRBJ1-2; d_gene: .; CDR3nt: TGTGCCAGCAGCTTCGGGACGCAGAACTATGGCTACACCTTC; CDR3aa: CASSFGTQNYGYTF
v_gene: TRBV19; abundance: .; j_gene: TRBJ1-5; d_gene: .; CDR3nt: TGTGCCAGTAGTTCTGGGCAATCGAGCAATCAGCCCCAGCATTTT; CDR3aa: CASSSGQSSNQPQHF
v_gene: TRBV28; abundance: .; j_gene: TRBJ2-1; d_gene: TRBD1; CDR3nt: TGTGTCAGTGAGGGACAGGGGTACAATGAGCAGTTCTTC; CDR3aa: CVSEGQGYNEQFF
v_gene: TRBV13; abundance: .; j_gene: TRBJ2-7; d_gene: TRBD2; CDR3nt: TGTGCCAGCAGCTTAGGGGGACTAGCGGGAGTTTCCTACGAGCAGTACTTC; CDR3aa: CASSLGGLAGVSYEQYF
v_gene: TRBV28; abundance: .; j_gene: TRBJ1-5; d_gene: .; CDR3nt: TGTGCCAGCAGTTCTGTTAGGGGTTACAATCAGCCCCAGCATTTT; CDR3aa: CASSSVRGYNQPQHF
v_gene: TRBV5-1; abundance: .; j_gene: TRBJ2-5; d_gene: TRBD1; CDR3nt: TGCGCCAGCAGCTTGGGCGCCGGGACAGGAGAGACCCAGTACTTC; CDR3aa: CASSLGAGTGETQYF
v_gene: TRBV19; abundance: .; j_gene: TRBJ1-4; d_gene: TRBD1; CDR3nt: TGTGCCAGTAGTCCCTCCCGACAGGGGAGTGAAAAACTGTTTTTT; CDR3aa: CASSPSRQGSEKLFF
v_gene: TRBV28; abundance: .; j_gene: TRBJ1-2; d_gene: .; CDR3nt: TGTGCCAGCAGTTTAAACCCAGCGGATGGCTACACCTTC; CDR3aa: CASSLNPADGYTF
v_gene: TRBV28; abundance: .; j_gene: TRBJ2-4; d_gene: .; CDR3nt: TGTGCCAGCGGAAGACAGTGGAGTCTAGCCAAAAACATTCAGTACTTC; CDR3aa: CASGRQWSLAKNIQYF
v_gene: TRBV9; abundance: many; j_gene: TRBJ2-7; d_gene: .; CDR3nt: TGTGCCAGCACAAGGGACTCCCATTTTGGGCCCGGCGAGCAGTACTTC; CDR3aa: CASTRDSHFGPGEQYF
v_gene: TRBV28; abundance: few; j_gene: TRBJ2-5; d_gene: TRBD1; CDR3nt: TGTGCCAGCAGCCAGGACAGGGGGCGCCTAGAGACCCAGTACTTC; CDR3aa: CASSQDRGRLETQYF